The 32 T cell receptor beta chains given below trace back to one sample, sequenced in a study of a mutant IDH1 vaccine in newly diagnosed glioma. The table came from immunoSEQ multiplex PCR; TCRdb's copy has only in-frame clones and leaves some out. The repertoire includes 90,000 to 100,000 clones, around nine tenths of them detected once, and less than 0.65% sits in the top ten. Noted time point: baseline, week 1 (first vaccination visit). Specified treatment: pre-vaccination baseline after standard-of-care therapy. Sequencing was performed on PBMCs, taken from a glioma patient treated with radiotherapy, temozolomide or both. The receptors derive from a woman between 50 and 59 years old with glioma.

In its sample, this clone was seen once. V gene TRBV4-1 combines with J gene TRBJ2-1; D remains unclear. V was pared by 0 bases and J by 3 bases, with 6 bases between. This CDR3 has 14 residues. In germline, CDR1 is MGHRA, CDR2 YSYEKL. CDR3: CASSQDANYNEQFF. In DNA, the CDR3 is TGCGCCAGCAGCCAAGATGCAAACTACAATGAGCAGTTCTTC.

CDR3 in DNA: TGTGCCAGCAGCGCCACAGGAATCTCTGGAAACACCATATATTTT. Amino acids: CASSATGISGNTIYF. V and J are TRBV9 and TRBJ1-3, with D tentatively TRBD1 (5 bases). The CDR3 extends over 15 amino acids. In germline, CDR1 is SGDLS, CDR2 YYNGEE. V was cut by 3 bases and J by 0 bases, with 10 bases left in between.

In this sample, this clone turned up once. The chain is built from TRBV5-1 and TRBJ2-5; D ambiguous. The germline V gene has CDR1 SGHRS and CDR2 YFSETQ. The germline V and J ends were trimmed by 2 bases and 6 bases, with 14 bases remaining between them. The CDR3 is 14 residues long. CDR3: CASSFEVSKKTQYF. The DNA of the CDR3 is TGCGCCAGCAGCTTTGAGGTCAGTAAGAAGACCCAGTACTTC.

V usage is TRBV11-2 and J usage is TRBJ2-2; 9 bases are shared with TRBD1. The junction had 10 bases not matched to a gene; V was cut back by 3 bases and J by 5 bases. The germline V gene has CDR1 SGHAT and CDR2 FQNNGV. The CDR3 covers 17 residues. The CDR3 is CASSFGRDRAGTGELFF. CDR3 coding DNA: TGTGCCAGCAGCTTTGGGCGGGACAGGGCGGGAACCGGGGAGCTGTTTTTT.

This clone was picked up a small number of times. The rearrangement links TRBV19 to TRBJ1-1; TRBD1 is a possible D gene (6 bases). CDR3 length: 12 residues. The germline CDR1 and CDR2 sequences are LNHDA and SQIVND (reference sequence). Trimming removed 5 bases at V and 6 bases at J, with 10 bases between. The CDR3 region is CASSHREAEAFF. CDR3 bases: TGTGCCAGTAGTCACAGGGAGGCTGAAGCTTTCTTT. The full variable domain, rest sourced from reference TRBV19 and TRBJ1-1, is DGGITQSPKYLFRKEGQNVTLSCEQNLNHDAMYWYRQDPGQGLRLIYYSQIVNDFQKGDIAEGYSVSREKKESFPLTVTSAQKNPTAFYLCASSHREAEAFFGQGTRLTVV.

The rearrangement joins TRBV27 to TRBJ2-3, with a possible D match to TRBD1 (7 bases). Trimming pared 6 bases from V and 9 bases from J, leaving 16 bases between. The CDR3 has 13 amino acids. Germline loops: CDR1 MNHEY, CDR2 SMNVEV (reference sequence). This chain's CDR3 is CASSAGQRVTQYF. In DNA, the CDR3 is TGTGCCAGCAGCGCGGGACAGCGTGTGACGCAGTATTTT.

The chain uses TRBV7-9 and TRBJ2-2; 7 bases match TRBD1. Germline CDR1 SEHNR, CDR2 FQNEAQ (reference sequence). The CDR3 sequence is 16 residues long. Germline trimming cut 5 bases from V and 5 bases from J; bases unmatched to any gene: 11. CDR3 bases: TGTGCCAGCAGCCCTGGGGACAGCCCGAGGACCGGGGAGCTGTTTTTT. Translating it yields CASSPGDSPRTGELFF. The full variable domain, with the rest looked up from reference TRBV7-9 and TRBJ2-2, is DTGVSQNPRHKITKRGQNVTFRCDPISEHNRLYWYRQTLGQGPEFLTYFQNEAQLEKSRLLSDRFSAERPKGSFSTLEIQRTEQGDSAMYLCASSPGDSPRTGELFFGEGSRLTVL.

About this clone itself: The same CDR3 can be traced to other DNA sequences in this sample. V usage is TRBV28 and J usage is TRBJ1-2; D unclear. This CDR3 is 14 amino acids long. Per the germline V gene, CDR1 is MDHEN and CDR2 is SYDVKM. Trimming removed 2 bases from V and 2 bases from J, with 9 bases in between. The DNA for the CDR3 is TGTGCCAGCAGTTTAGTCGGCCAAAACTATGGCTACACCTTC. This sequence encodes CASSLVGQNYGYTF.

Regarding this clone: Other DNA sequences from this sample encode an identical CDR3 as well. The V gene is TRBV7-3, the J gene TRBJ2-7; the D gene is possibly TRBD1 (5 bases). V lost 2 bases and J 2 bases, leaving 10 bases between the germline ends. Germline V gene lookup returns CDR1 SGHTA and CDR2 FQGTGA. CDR3 size: 14 residues. Here the CDR3 reads CASSLSPGPYEQYF. For the CDR3, the DNA is TGTGCCAGCAGCTTATCGCCAGGGCCCTACGAGCAGTACTTC.

This chain connects TRBV12-5 to TRBJ2-6, with TRBD2 identical over 7 bases. This CDR3 region has 18 residues. Germline CDR1 reads LGHNT; CDR2 reads FRNRAP. J was trimmed by 4 bases and V by 0 bases; bases with no gene match: 9. The CDR3 here is CASGLVAGRVVGANVLTF. CDR3 bases: TGTGCTAGTGGTTTGGTCGCAGGGAGGGTAGTAGGGGCCAACGTCCTGACTTTC.

In its sample, this clone was seen once. The chain combines TRBV9 with TRBJ1-1, with TRBD1 identical over 8 bases. The CDR3 covers 14 residues. Germline V gene sequence: CDR1 SGDLS, CDR2 YYNGEE. Losses at the gene ends were 4 bases for V and 7 bases for J; bases not matched to a gene: 9. The CDR3 DNA sequence: TGTGCCAGCAGCCCCGGGACAGGCACGTTTGAAGCTTTCTTT. Translating it yields CASSPGTGTFEAFF. Full variable domain (remainder filled in from reference TRBV9 and TRBJ1-1): DSGVTQTPKHLITATGQRVTLRCSPRSGDLSVYWYQQSLDQGLQFLIQYYNGEERAKGNILERFSAQQFPDLHSELNLSSLELGDSALYFCASSPGTGTFEAFFGQGTRLTVV.

The V call is TRBV9, the J call TRBJ2-5; the match to TRBD1 covers 9 bases. The J call is doubtful: the DNA matches TRBJ2-7 better. Germline lookup yields CDR1 SGDLS and CDR2 YYNGEE. CDR3 size: 14 residues. CDR3 in DNA: TGTGCCAGCAGCGGGGGACAGGGAAAATACGAGCAGTACTTC. Translation gives CASSGGQGKYEQYF.

The rearrangement uses TRBV10-2 and TRBJ2-3, with 10 bases fitting TRBD2. V lost 7 bases to trimming and J lost 4 bases; unmatched junction nucleotides: 2. Germline lookup yields CDR1 WSHSY and CDR2 SAAADI. The length of the CDR3 is 13 residues. CDR3 amino acids: CASKLAGSDTQYF. The CDR3 DNA is TGCGCCAGCAAACTAGCGGGATCAGATACGCAGTATTTT.

The rearrangement uses TRBV28 and TRBJ1-1; 9 nucleotides line up with TRBD1. The CDR3 sequence is 15 residues long. Trimming took 6 bases from V and 7 from J; bases not matched to a gene: 12. The germline CDR1 and CDR2 sequences are MDHEN and SYDVKM. This chain's CDR3 is CASSPAQGASSEAFF. The CDR3 coding sequence is TGTGCCAGCAGCCCTGCACAGGGGGCGTCAAGTGAAGCTTTCTTT.

This clone was picked up one time. The V and J genes are TRBV6-1 and TRBJ1-2; D not resolved. Germline CDR1 and CDR2: MNHNS and SASEGT. The CDR3 has 11 amino acids. Deletions cut 3 bases from V and 3 bases from J, with 2 bases between. The CDR3 DNA reads TGTGCCAGCAGTGACTACTATGGCTACACCTTC. Its translation: CASSDYYGYTF.

The rearrangement links TRBV4-1 to TRBJ2-7; a weak D match, TRBD2 (5 bases). The V and J ends lost 0 bases and 6 bases respectively, with 9 bases between them. Germline V lookup: CDR1 MGHRA, CDR2 YSYEKL. There are 13 residues in the CDR3. CDR3 in amino acids: CASSQERAGEQYF. Here the CDR3 DNA reads TGCGCCAGCAGCCAAGAGAGGGCTGGCGAGCAGTACTTC.

The chain joins TRBV6-5 to TRBJ2-7; no firm D call. There are 14 residues in the CDR3. With 5 bases removed from V and 0 bases from J, the gap between germline ends came to 11 bases. Germline CDR1 MNHEY, CDR2 SVGAGI. The CDR3 DNA sequence: TGTGCCAGCAGTACCTTCGTTAGCTCCTACGAGCAGTACTTC. Its translation is CASSTFVSSYEQYF.

V is TRBV30 and J is TRBJ2-7; 7 bases are shared with TRBD1. CDR1 and CDR2 (germline): GTSNPN, SVGIG (reference sequence). CDR3 size: 15 residues. After removal of 3 bases from V and 5 bases from J, the junction contained 13 bases not matched to a gene. The CDR3 coding sequence is TGTGCCTGGAGGCCCACAGGGGCAAGTAAGGACGAGCAGTACTTC. As protein: CAWRPTGASKDEQYF.

The V gene is TRBV9, the J gene TRBJ1-6; D is unresolved. The CDR3 sequence is 14 residues long. V was shortened by 0 bases and J by 7 bases, with 8 bases between the two germline ends. CDR1 and CDR2 from the germline V gene are SGDLS and YYNGEE. The DNA of the CDR3 is TGTGCCAGCAGCGTAGAAGGCTGGAATTCACCCCTCCACTTT. Its translation is CASSVEGWNSPLHF. The full variable domain, with the rest looked up from reference TRBV9 and TRBJ1-6, is DSGVTQTPKHLITATGQRVTLRCSPRSGDLSVYWYQQSLDQGLQFLIQYYNGEERAKGNILERFSAQQFPDLHSELNLSSLELGDSALYFCASSVEGWNSPLHFGNGTRLTVT.

In this sample, this clone turned up once. The same CDR3 also results from other DNA sequences found in this sample. The genes are TRBV14 and TRBJ2-4; D is unresolved. V lost 1 base to trimming and J lost 7 bases, with 8 bases between them. The CDR3 is made up of 13 amino acids. In germline, CDR1 is SGHDN, CDR2 FVKESK. CDR3 bases: TGTGCCAGCAGCCAAGTGACAACGAACATTCAGTACTTC. Translated: CASSQVTTNIQYF.

The V call is TRBV23-1, the J call TRBJ2-7, with 8 bases that match TRBD1. TRBV23-1 is classed as an ORF, of uncertain function. J lost 5 bases, V lost 0 bases, and 3 bases had no gene match. The CDR3 has 14 amino acids. CDR3 sequence: CASSQSDRADEQYF. DNA for the CDR3: TGCGCCAGCAGTCAATCGGACAGGGCGGACGAGCAGTACTTC.

This chain connects TRBV14 to TRBJ2-7, with 11 positions matching TRBD2. The CDR3 totals 15 residues. CDR1 is SGHDN and CDR2 is FVKESK in the germline V gene. V lost 3 bases to trimming and J lost 4 bases; unmatched junction nucleotides: 5. CDR3 protein: CASSHQLAGVYEQYF. DNA for the CDR3: TGTGCCAGCAGCCACCAACTAGCGGGAGTGTACGAGCAGTACTTC.

The V gene is TRBV19, the J gene TRBJ2-1; no definite D call. The V gene lost 8 bases and the J gene lost 0 bases, with 14 bases spanning the gap. This CDR3 spans 15 amino acids. Germline V CDR1 and CDR2: LNHDA, SQIVND (reference sequence). In DNA, the CDR3 is TGTGCCAGTCGTTCCCGGCGTACCTCCTACAATGAGCAGTTCTTC. The encoded protein is CASRSRRTSYNEQFF.

This sequence joins TRBV28 and TRBJ1-1; D is undetermined. V was cut by 3 bases and J by 1 base, with 6 bases left in between. Germline CDR1 reads MDHEN; CDR2 reads SYDVKM. The CDR3 contains 13 residues. Here the CDR3 reads CASSFVGNTEAFF. The CDR3 DNA sequence: TGTGCCAGCAGTTTTGTAGGGAACACTGAAGCTTTCTTT.

The rearrangement links TRBV5-8 to TRBJ2-4, with D possibly called TRBD1 or TRBD2 (5 bases each). CDR1 SGHTS and CDR2 YDEGEE come from the germline V gene. The CDR3 runs 16 residues. The V gene lost 0 bases and the J gene lost 0 bases, with 10 bases spanning the gap. CDR3 nucleotide sequence: TGTGCCAGCAGCTTGGGGGGACCCCTAGCCAAAAACATTCAGTACTTC. Residues: CASSLGGPLAKNIQYF.

This chain uses TRBV19 with TRBJ1-5, with D possibly matching TRBD1 (5 bases). Germline values: CDR1 LNHDA, CDR2 SQIVND (reference sequence). The CDR3 runs to 17 residues. Trimming cost V 4 bases and J 2 bases, with 18 bases left between them. CDR3 DNA sequence: TGTGCCAGTAGTACGACCAACAGGCGATGGGGCAATCAGCCCCAGCATTTT. Translating gives CASSTTNRRWGNQPQHF.

The rearrangement links TRBV11-3 to TRBJ2-2; D unclear. The length of the CDR3 is 16 residues. V lost 4 bases to trimming and J lost 2 bases, with 14 bases between them. Germline lookup yields CDR1 SGHNT and CDR2 YENEEA. DNA for the CDR3: TGTGCCAGCAGCTGGAAGACGGAAGCCAACACCGGGGAGCTGTTTTTT. Its translation is CASSWKTEANTGELFF.

The chain recombines TRBV5-6 with TRBJ1-2; D unresolved. Trimming took off 0 bases at V and 8 bases at J, with 5 bases between the two ends. CDR3 length: 11 amino acids. Germline V gene lookup returns CDR1 SGHDT and CDR2 YYEEEE. The CDR3 spells CASSLGHGYTF. As DNA, the CDR3 is TGTGCCAGCAGCTTGGGCCACGGCTACACCTTC.

The chain employs TRBV10-2 and TRBJ1-1; 8 positions match TRBD1. Germline lookup yields CDR1 WSHSY and CDR2 SAAADI. CDR3 length equals 13 residues. The trim removed 5 bases at V and 4 bases at J, leaving 3 bases unmatched. The CDR3 DNA reads TGCGCCAGCAGTACTCAGGGGGCCACTGAAGCTTTCTTT. Amino acids: CASSTQGATEAFF.

The CDR3 spells CASSVGTSGSHEQFF. The CDR3 DNA sequence: TGTGCCAGCAGCGTAGGGACTAGCGGGTCCCATGAGCAGTTCTTC. The rearrangement links TRBV9 to TRBJ2-1; 11 bases map to TRBD2. The germline CDR1 and CDR2 sequences are SGDLS and YYNGEE. After removal of 0 bases from V and 8 bases from J, the junction contained 4 bases not matched to a gene. CDR3 length: 15 residues.

This clone showed up just once. V and J are TRBV19 and TRBJ2-1; 7 nucleotides line up with TRBD1. CDR3 length: 13 amino acids. The ends lost 8 bases at V and 6 bases at J; junction bases unmatched: 7. Germline-derived CDR1 and CDR2 are LNHDA and SQIVND (reference sequence). The CDR3 spells CASETGPGNEQFF. The CDR3 DNA reads TGTGCCAGTGAGACAGGGCCAGGCAATGAGCAGTTCTTC.

The V and J genes are TRBV11-2 and TRBJ2-2; D gene uncertain. Germline V lookup: CDR1 SGHAT, CDR2 FQNNGV. CDR3 length: 11 residues. Trimming pared 7 bases from V and 8 bases from J, leaving 8 bases between. The CDR3 DNA follows: TGTGCCAGCACCCGTGGGGGGGAGCTGTTTTTT. It codes for CASTRGGELFF.